These 18 T cell receptor beta chains came from one sample sequenced in a study of blood T cell repertoires in COVID-19. TCRdb keeps only in-frame clones here, not all; method: immunoSEQ multiplex PCR. Among 70,000 to 100,000 clones listed, around 90% were seen once. Sequenced sample: peripheral blood. The receptors come from a woman older than 75 with active COVID-19.

The chain uses TRBV27 and TRBJ2-3, with a possible D match to TRBD1 (6 bases). This CDR3 is built from 15 residues. Trimming left V 5 bases short and J 1 base short, with 13 bases between. Looked up from germline, CDR1 is MNHEY and CDR2 is SMNVEV (reference sequence). The CDR3: CASSKSGARTDTQYF. As DNA, the CDR3 is TGTGCCAGCAGTAAGTCAGGGGCGCGCACAGATACGCAGTATTTT.

The V and J genes are TRBV4-1 and TRBJ2-1, with 7 positions matching TRBD2. The germline gives CDR1 MGHRA, CDR2 YSYEKL. The CDR3 length is 16 residues. J lost 15 bases, V lost 5 bases, and 22 bases had no gene match. In nucleotides, the CDR3 is TGCGCCAGCAGCTTACCAGGGAGGGATTGGGGAGCGCGGCGGTTCTTC. It encodes CASSLPGRDWGARRFF.

The rearrangement joins TRBV28 to TRBJ2-7; TRBD2 matches 10 bases. The CDR3 covers 14 residues. Trimming cost V 5 bases and J 5 bases; bases outside gene matches: 6. Germline values: CDR1 MDHEN, CDR2 SYDVKM. CDR3 nucleotide sequence: TGTGCCAGCAGTCAAGCGGGAGGGCCGGACGAGCAGTACTTC. This codes for CASSQAGGPDEQYF.

This sequence joins TRBV19 and TRBJ2-1; D might be TRBD2 (5 bases). Trimming shortened V by 5 bases and J by 5 bases, and 13 bases separated the two germline ends. Germline V CDR1 and CDR2: LNHDA, SQIVND (reference sequence). CDR3 size: 14 residues. CDR3 sequence: CASSSRGLNNEQFF. DNA of the CDR3: TGTGCCAGTAGTTCTCGGGGTCTAAACAATGAGCAGTTCTTC.

The chain is built from TRBV29-1 and TRBJ1-2; possibly TRBD1 for D (6 bases). This CDR3 has 12 amino acids. Deletions cut 2 bases from V and 7 bases from J, with 11 bases between. The V gene's germline CDR1 is SQVTM and CDR2 ANQGSEA. The CDR3, as DNA: TGCAGCGTTGAACCAGGGGACGGTGGCTACACCTTC. It encodes CSVEPGDGGYTF.

This clone was observed once. The chain recombines TRBV10-3 with TRBJ1-5; 10 bases agree with TRBD1. Germline values: CDR1 ENHRY, CDR2 SYGVKD. V shed 8 bases, J shed 4 bases, and the junction held 8 bases outside the gene matches. This CDR3 is built from 15 residues. CDR3 in amino acids: CAIGGLGQGNQPQHF. In DNA form, the CDR3 reads TGTGCCATCGGAGGCCTGGGACAGGGGAATCAGCCCCAGCATTTT.

The chain carries TRBV18 and TRBJ2-5; D remains ambiguous. This CDR3 has 13 residues. Germline loops: CDR1 KGHSH, CDR2 LQKENI. V dropped 5 bases and J dropped 5 bases, with 12 bases sitting between them. The chain's CDR3 is CASSTGTRETQYF. CDR3 sequence (DNA): TGTGCCAGCTCAACTGGTACCCGCGAGACCCAGTACTTC.

The gene calls are TRBV4-3 and TRBJ2-3, with 10 bases matching TRBD2. The CDR3 is 17 amino acids. The germline V gene encodes CDR1 LGHNA and CDR2 YSLEER. V lost 1 base, J lost 5 bases, and 9 bases stayed unmatched. In DNA, the CDR3 is TGCGCCAGCAGCCAAGCGGGAGCGGGAGGGAACAGAGATACGCAGTATTTT. This codes for CASSQAGAGGNRDTQYF.

This chain joins TRBV27 and TRBJ2-7, with 9 positions matching TRBD2. Unmatched junction bases numbered 8, after V lost 1 base and J lost 7 bases. This CDR3 has 15 amino acids. Germline CDR1 MNHEY, CDR2 SMNVEV (reference sequence). The CDR3 region is CASSLFAGGSREQYF. The CDR3 DNA reads TGTGCCAGCAGTTTATTCGCGGGAGGGTCGAGGGAGCAGTACTTC.

The genes are TRBV6-5 and TRBJ1-4; 7 bases fit TRBD1. CDR3 size: 16 residues. Trimming at V came to 2 bases and at J to 4 bases, leaving 7 bases not matched to a gene. CDR1 is MNHEY, CDR2 SVGAGI, per germline. In DNA, the CDR3 is TGTGCCAGCAGTTACGAACCGACAGGGTATAATGAAAAACTGTTTTTT. Translating gives CASSYEPTGYNEKLFF.

This chain connects TRBV9 to TRBJ2-7; D perhaps matches TRBD2 (6 bases). Germline V gene data show CDR1 as SGDLS and CDR2 as YYNGEE. CDR3 size: 15 residues. Deletions cut 0 bases from V and 0 bases from J, with 10 bases between. The chain's CDR3 is CASSVGGLSSYEQYF. The CDR3 region has the DNA TGTGCCAGCAGCGTAGGGGGACTTAGCTCCTACGAGCAGTACTTC.

This chain joins TRBV6-5 and TRBJ2-2, with TRBD2 as a possible D gene (5 bases). V lost 7 bases and J 0 bases, leaving 9 bases between the germline ends. The CDR3 is made up of 14 amino acids. Germline V gene data show CDR1 as MNHEY and CDR2 as SVGAGI. CDR3 protein: CASNEGPNTGELFF. CDR3 nucleotides: TGTGCCAGCAACGAGGGTCCGAACACCGGGGAGCTGTTTTTT.

The CDR3 DNA sequence: TGTGCCAGCAGTTACAGGGGGCTAGAGACCCAGTACTTC. This encodes CASSYRGLETQYF. The chain recombines TRBV12-3 or TRBV12-4 with TRBJ2-5, with 9 bases lining up with TRBD1. This CDR3 contains 13 residues. The junction had 1 base not matched to a gene; V was cut back by 4 bases and J by 4 bases.

The gene calls are TRBV5-1 and TRBJ2-2, with 8 bases matching TRBD1. Germline V gives CDR1 SGHRS, CDR2 YFSETQ. With V trimmed by 2 bases and J by 1 base, 7 bases remained unmatched. CDR3 length: 17 amino acids. The CDR3 DNA reads TGCGCCAGCAGCTTACCAACCGGGACAGGGAACACCGGGGAGCTGTTTTTT. Its protein is CASSLPTGTGNTGELFF.

The rearrangement joins TRBV28 to TRBJ1-6; D may be TRBD1 (5 bases). The length of the CDR3 is 18 residues. Germline V CDR1 and CDR2: MDHEN, SYDVKM. Trimming stripped 5 bases from V and 0 bases from J, with 17 bases between. This CDR3 is CASSPGQGSSSYNSPLHF. As DNA, the CDR3 is TGTGCCAGCAGTCCAGGGCAGGGTTCGAGCTCCTATAATTCACCCCTCCACTTT.

This chain connects TRBV6-6 to TRBJ1-6; 9 nucleotides match TRBD1. The junction had 2 bases not matched to a gene; V was cut back by 2 bases and J by 9 bases. This CDR3 contains 14 residues. CDR1 and CDR2 from the germline V gene are MNHNY and SVGAGI (reference sequence). This CDR3 reads CASSYRDRVSPLHF. The DNA of the CDR3 is TGTGCCAGCAGTTACCGGGACAGGGTTTCACCCCTCCACTTT.

V usage is TRBV18 and J usage is TRBJ2-7; 14 nucleotides match TRBD2. This CDR3 has 17 amino acids. J lost 2 bases, V lost 3 bases, and 6 bases had no gene match. Germline V gene lookup returns CDR1 KGHSH and CDR2 LQKENI. CDR3 region: CASSPTSGRASTYEQYF. The CDR3 DNA is TGTGCCAGCTCACCGACTAGCGGGAGGGCCTCTACCTACGAGCAGTACTTC.

The CDR3 nucleotides are TGTGCCAGCAGTCGAGACGAGCGGACAGGGGGCCTTCAGCCCCAGCATTTT. Residues: CASSRDERTGGLQPQHF. This chain joins TRBV28 and TRBJ1-5; 11 positions agree with TRBD1. V lost 5 bases to trimming and J lost 6 bases; unmatched junction nucleotides: 12. The CDR3 is 17 residues long. CDR1 MDHEN and CDR2 SYDVKM come from the germline V gene.